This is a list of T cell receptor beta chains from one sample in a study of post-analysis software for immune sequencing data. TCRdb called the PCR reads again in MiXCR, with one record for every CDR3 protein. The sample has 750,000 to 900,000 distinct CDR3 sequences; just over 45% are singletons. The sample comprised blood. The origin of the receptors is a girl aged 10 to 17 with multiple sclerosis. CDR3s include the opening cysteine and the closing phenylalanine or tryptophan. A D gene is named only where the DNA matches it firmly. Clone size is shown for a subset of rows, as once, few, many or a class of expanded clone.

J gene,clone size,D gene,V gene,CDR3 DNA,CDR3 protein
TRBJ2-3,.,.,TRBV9,TGTGCCAGCAGCGGGGACACAGATACGCAGTATTTT,CASSGDTDTQYF
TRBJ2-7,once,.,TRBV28,TGTGCCAGCAGCCTCCGGACGGACGTCTACGAGCAGTACTTC,CASSLRTDVYEQYF
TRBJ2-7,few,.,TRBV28,TGTGCCAGTAGTCCATTGGACACCCTGAGGATCGAGCAGTACTTC,CASSPLDTLRIEQYF
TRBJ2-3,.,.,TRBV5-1,TGCGCCAGCAGCTTCAAGACAGATACGCAGTATTTT,CASSFKTDTQYF
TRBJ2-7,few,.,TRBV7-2,TGTGCCAGCAGCCCGGGGGGGGGACAGACCTACGAGCAGTACTTC,CASSPGGGQTYEQYF
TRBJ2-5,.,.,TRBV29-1,TGCAGCGTTGAGGGGGGGCTAGTCCAAGAGACCCAGTACTTC,CSVEGGLVQETQYF
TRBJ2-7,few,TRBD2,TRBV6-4,TGTGCCAGCAGTGAGCGGGAGGGCCCCTACGAGCAGTACTTC,CASSEREGPYEQYF
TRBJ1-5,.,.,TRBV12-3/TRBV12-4,TGTGCCAGCAGCCCTATAGCCAGCAATCAGCCCCAGCATTTT,CASSPIASNQPQHF
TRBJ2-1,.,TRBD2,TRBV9,TGTGCCAGCAGCGCACCCGACCGACTAGCGGGACCCTACAATGAGCAGTTCTTC,CASSAPDRLAGPYNEQFF
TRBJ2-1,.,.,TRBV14,TGTGCCAGCAGCCTTAGGAGGGGCGACACCTACAATGAGCAGTTCTTC,CASSLRRGDTYNEQFF
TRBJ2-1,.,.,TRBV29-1,TGCAGCGTTGGTTTTGCAGGGCCGTACAATGAGCGGTTCTTC,CSVGFAGPYNERFF
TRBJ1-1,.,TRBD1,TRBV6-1,TGTGCCAGCAGTTGGACAGGGTCTGGGACTGAAGCTTTCTTT,CASSWTGSGTEAFF
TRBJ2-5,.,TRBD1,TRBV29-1,TGCAGCGTTGAAGAGACAGGGAGCCAAGAGACCCAGTACTTC,CSVEETGSQETQYF
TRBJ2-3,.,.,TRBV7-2,TGTGCCAGCAGCCGCAGGGCTAGCACAGATACGCAGTATTTT,CASSRRASTDTQYF
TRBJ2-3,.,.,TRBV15,TGTGCCACCAGCAGAGAAGGGGCAGTCACAGATACGCAGTATTTT,CATSREGAVTDTQYF
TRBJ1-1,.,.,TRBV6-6,TGTGCCAGCAGTTCCAGGAGGAGCCTGAACACTGAAGCTTTCTTT,CASSSRRSLNTEAFF
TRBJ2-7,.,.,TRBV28,TGTGCCAGCAGTGAGGCCCAGGGCACCTACAATGAGCAGTACTTC,CASSEAQGTYNEQYF
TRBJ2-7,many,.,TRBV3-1,TGTGCCAGCAGCCAAGCAGGGGGGGAACACGAGCAGTACTTC,CASSQAGGEHEQYF
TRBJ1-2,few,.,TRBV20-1,TGCAGTGCTAGAGCCCCAGGGGTCGGGGGCTATGGCTACACCTTC,CSARAPGVGGYGYTF
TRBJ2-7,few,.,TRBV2,TGTGCCAGCTCCCGGGGGCATGGTGAGGACGAGCAGTACTTC,CASSRGHGEDEQYF